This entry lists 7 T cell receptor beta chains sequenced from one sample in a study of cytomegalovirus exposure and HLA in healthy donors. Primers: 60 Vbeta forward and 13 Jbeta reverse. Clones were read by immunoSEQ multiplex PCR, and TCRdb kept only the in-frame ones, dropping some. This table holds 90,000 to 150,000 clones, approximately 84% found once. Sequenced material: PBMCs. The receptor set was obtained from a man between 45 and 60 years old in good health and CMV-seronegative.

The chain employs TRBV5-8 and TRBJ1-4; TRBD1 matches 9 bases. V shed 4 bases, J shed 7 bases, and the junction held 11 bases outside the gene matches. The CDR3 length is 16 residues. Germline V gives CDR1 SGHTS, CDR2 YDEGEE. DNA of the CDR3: TGTGCCAGCAGCGAGAGGACAGGGGAGAAGCGTGAAAAACTGTTTTTT. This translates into CASSERTGEKREKLFF.

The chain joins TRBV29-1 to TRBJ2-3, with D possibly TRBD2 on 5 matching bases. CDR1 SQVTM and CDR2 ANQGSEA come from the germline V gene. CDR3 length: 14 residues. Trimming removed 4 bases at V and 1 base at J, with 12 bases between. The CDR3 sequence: CSVGEGAGTDTQYF. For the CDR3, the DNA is TGCAGCGTTGGTGAGGGAGCTGGCACAGATACGCAGTATTTT.

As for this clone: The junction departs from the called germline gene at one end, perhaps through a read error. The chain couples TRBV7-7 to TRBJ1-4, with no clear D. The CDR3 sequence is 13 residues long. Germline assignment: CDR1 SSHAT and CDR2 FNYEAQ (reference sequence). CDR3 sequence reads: CASSRGSNEKLFF. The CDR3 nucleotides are TGTGCTAGCAGCCGAGGTTCTAATGAAAAACTGTTTTTT. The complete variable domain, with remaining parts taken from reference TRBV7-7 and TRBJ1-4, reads GAGVSQSPRYKVTKRGQDVTLRCDPISSHATLYWYQQALGQGPEFLTYFNYEAQPDKSGLPSDRFSAERPEGSISTLTIQRTEQRDSAMYRCASSRGSNEKLFFGSGTQLSVL.

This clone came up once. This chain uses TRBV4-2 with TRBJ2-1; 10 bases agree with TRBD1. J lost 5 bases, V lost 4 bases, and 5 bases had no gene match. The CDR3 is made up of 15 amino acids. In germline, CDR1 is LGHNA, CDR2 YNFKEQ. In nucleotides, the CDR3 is TGTGCCAGCAGCCGGGTGACAGGGGGCAACAATGAGCAGTTCTTC. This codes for CASSRVTGGNNEQFF.

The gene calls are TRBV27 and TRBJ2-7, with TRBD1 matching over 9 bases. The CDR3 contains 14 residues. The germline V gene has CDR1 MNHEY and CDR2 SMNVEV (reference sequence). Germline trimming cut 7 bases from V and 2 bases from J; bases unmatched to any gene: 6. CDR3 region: CASIHRGRPYEQYF. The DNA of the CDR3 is TGTGCCAGCATACACAGGGGGCGTCCCTACGAGCAGTACTTC.

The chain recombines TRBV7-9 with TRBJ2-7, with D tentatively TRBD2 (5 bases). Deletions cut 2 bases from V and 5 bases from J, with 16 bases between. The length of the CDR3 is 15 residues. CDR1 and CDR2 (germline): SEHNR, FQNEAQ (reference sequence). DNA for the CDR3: TGTGCCAGCAGCTTACGAAGACTTGAGGAGGACGAGCAGTACTTC. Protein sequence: CASSLRRLEEDEQYF.

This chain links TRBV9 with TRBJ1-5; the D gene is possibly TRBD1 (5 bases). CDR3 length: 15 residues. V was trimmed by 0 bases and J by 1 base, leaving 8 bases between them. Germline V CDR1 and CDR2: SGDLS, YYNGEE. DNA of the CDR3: TGTGCCAGCAGCGTAGCGGGGGAAAGCAATCAGCCCCAGCATTTT. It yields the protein CASSVAGESNQPQHF.